Listed below are T cell receptor beta chains from one sample, sequenced in a study of lymphopenia after photon versus proton radiotherapy. Assay used: immunoSEQ multiplex PCR; TCRdb lists only in-frame clones, some missing. The sample includes almost 25,000 clones, about 82% of them seen just once. The sequenced sample was peripheral blood, obtained from a patient treated with proton-based radiotherapy. The receptor set was obtained from a woman in her 70s with pancreatic cancer. CDR3s include the opening cysteine and the closing phenylalanine or tryptophan. D genes are given only for firm matches. Expanded clones get a size class; other rows say once, few or many, or leave the size out.

j_call	clone_size	d_call	v_call	cdr3_nt	cdr3_aa
TRBJ2-7	few	NA	TRBV18	TGTGCCAGCTCACCACAGGGGAACTCCTACGAGCAGTACTTC	CASSPQGNSYEQYF
TRBJ2-1	NA	NA	TRBV21-1	TGTGCCAGCAGCAAGGTTCCACAGGGGGACTACTACAATGAGCAGTTCTTC	CASSKVPQGDYYNEQFF
TRBJ1-1	NA	NA	TRBV19	TGTGCCAGTACCTCGACAGGACAGAGTACTGAAGCTTTCTTT	CASTSTGQSTEAFF
TRBJ1-6	NA	NA	TRBV28	TGTGCCACCGTTAATTCACCCCTCCACTTT	CATVNSPLHF
TRBJ2-3	NA	NA	TRBV4-3	TGCGCCAGCAGCCAAGATGAACTCGGCTCCAGCTTGATCACAGATACGCAGTATTTT	CASSQDELGSSLITDTQYF
TRBJ2-3	once	TRBD1	TRBV10-3	TGTGCCATCAGTGGAGGGACAGGCACAGATACGCAGTATTTT	CAISGGTGTDTQYF
TRBJ2-7	NA	TRBD2	TRBV29-1	TGCAGCGCCCTAGGGACTAGCGGGAGGGCCAACGAGCAGTACTTC	CSALGTSGRANEQYF
TRBJ2-6	NA	NA	TRBV7-2	TGTGCCAGCAGCTTAGAGGGTAGCTCTGGGGCCAACGTCCTGACTTTC	CASSLEGSSGANVLTF
TRBJ1-2	NA	NA	TRBV4-3	TGCGCCAGCAGCCAAGGTGGGGGCTACACCTTC	CASSQGGGYTF
TRBJ1-5	few	NA	TRBV6-4	TGTGCCAGCAGTACGGATAGAGGGCAGCCCCAGCATTTT	CASSTDRGQPQHF
TRBJ2-1	NA	TRBD2	TRBV6-1	TGTGCCAGCCGACTGACTAGCCCGTTGAATGAGCAGTTCTTC	CASRLTSPLNEQFF
TRBJ2-1	few	NA	TRBV25-1	TGTGCCAGCAGTGTGGCGGGGTCAGATGAGCAGTTCTTC	CASSVAGSDEQFF
TRBJ1-6	few	NA	TRBV25-1	TGTGCCAGCAGACGGGGGGTCCCGGATTCACCCCTCCACTTT	CASRRGVPDSPLHF
TRBJ1-2	NA	NA	TRBV19	TGTGCCAGTAGTATAGCTCTAGGAGGCTACACCTTC	CASSIALGGYTF
TRBJ2-2	NA	NA	TRBV7-2	TGTGCCAGCAGCTTGGGACTGAGCGGGGAGCTGTTTTTT	CASSLGLSGELFF
TRBJ1-1	NA	NA	TRBV30	TGTGCCTGGAGTGTGGGTGGAGGCTCCGAAGCTTTCTTT	CAWSVGGGSEAFF
TRBJ2-7	NA	TRBD1	TRBV18	TGTGCCAGCGGCGGACAGGTCTCCTACGAGCAGTACTTC	CASGGQVSYEQYF
TRBJ2-7	NA	NA	TRBV28	TGTGCCAGTGAACAGGTGGGGGGCGGCTACGAGCAGTACTTC	CASEQVGGGYEQYF
TRBJ2-3	once	TRBD2	TRBV15	TGTGCCACCAGCGTAGCGGGACTTAACACAGATACGCAGTATTTT	CATSVAGLNTDTQYF
TRBJ1-2	NA	NA	TRBV10-3	TGTGCCACCTGGGGACTCGTTTATGGCTACACCTTC	CATWGLVYGYTF
TRBJ2-7	NA	NA	TRBV7-1	TGTGCCAGCAGCTCGGGACTCTACGAGCAGTACTTC	CASSSGLYEQYF
TRBJ2-2	few	NA	TRBV2	TGTGCCAGCAGTGAAATTGGCGGGGCGAACACCGGGGAGCTGTTTTTT	CASSEIGGANTGELFF
TRBJ1-4	NA	TRBD1	TRBV7-2	TGTGCCAGCAGCAGCCGGGACAGGGGGCGCGTAGGAAAACTGTTTTTT	CASSSRDRGRVGKLFF
TRBJ2-2	once	TRBD1	TRBV2	TGTGCCAGTGAGAGGGGGCTACTGGACACCGGGGAGCTGTTTTTT	CASERGLLDTGELFF
TRBJ2-7	medium-sized	NA	TRBV5-6	TGTGCCAGCAGCTCGGGACTCTACGAGCAGTACTTC	CASSSGLYEQYF
TRBJ1-5	NA	NA	TRBV21-1	TGTGCCAGCAGCCCAATTTGGGACAGGGGGCAGGAAGGGATCAAGCATAGCAATCAGCCCCAGCATTTT	CASSPIWDRGQEGIKHSNQPQHF
TRBJ2-7	NA	NA	TRBV7-9	TGTGCCAGCAGCTTTCAGGGGCCCACAGAAAAGCAGTACTTC	CASSFQGPTEKQYF
TRBJ2-3	NA	TRBD2	TRBV7-2	TGTGCCAGCAGCCGGACTAGCGCCGGGGCAGATACGCAGTATTTT	CASSRTSAGADTQYF
TRBJ2-1	NA	NA	TRBV28	TGTGCCAGCAGTTCAGGACAGTCAGACAATGAGCAGTTCTTC	CASSSGQSDNEQFF
TRBJ2-7	once	TRBD2	TRBV5-4	TGTGCCAGCAGCCCGGGACTAGCGGGAGGAAGATACGAGCAGTACTTC	CASSPGLAGGRYEQYF
TRBJ1-1	NA	TRBD1	TRBV28	TGTGCCAGCAGATACGGACAGGGTGAAGCTTTCTTT	CASRYGQGEAFF
TRBJ2-3	NA	TRBD2	TRBV7-2	TGTGCCAGCAGCTTAGTTGGACTAGCGGCAAGCACAGATACGCAGTATTTT	CASSLVGLAASTDTQYF
TRBJ2-5	NA	NA	TRBV6-5	TGTGCCAGCAGTTTAGGAGGGCAAGAGACCCAGTACTTC	CASSLGGQETQYF
TRBJ2-1	NA	NA	TRBV6-5	TGTGCCAGCCGCCCCCCCCAGGGTGAGCAGTTCTTC	CASRPPQGEQFF
TRBJ1-1	NA	NA	TRBV5-8	TGTGCCAGCAGCTTGGTAACAGTAATGAACACTGAAGCTTTCTTT	CASSLVTVMNTEAFF
TRBJ2-7	NA	NA	TRBV7-2	TGTGCCAGCAGCTTAGACCCCCATGGCAACGAGCAGTACTTC	CASSLDPHGNEQYF
TRBJ1-1	NA	NA	TRBV4-2	TGTGCCAGCAGCCAAGACGGGGGTCTCGGCACTGAAGCTTTCTTT	CASSQDGGLGTEAFF
TRBJ2-3	once	NA	TRBV6-6	TGTGCCAGCAGTCGAGGGGGGAGCACAGATACGCAGTATTTT	CASSRGGSTDTQYF
TRBJ2-1	NA	NA	TRBV7-2	TGTGCCAGCAGCCTTACCATGGCAAACGAATATGAGCAGTTCTTC	CASSLTMANEYEQFF
TRBJ1-2	NA	NA	TRBV9	TGTGCCAGCAGCGTCTCCGGAGGACAGACGTACTATGGCTACACCTTC	CASSVSGGQTYYGYTF
TRBJ1-1	NA	NA	TRBV9	TGTGCCAGCTCTCTATCCGACACTGAAGCTTTCTTT	CASSLSDTEAFF
TRBJ2-1	NA	TRBD2	TRBV29-1	TGCAGCGGCAAGGCTAGCGGGACATACAATGAGCAGTTCTTC	CSGKASGTYNEQFF
TRBJ2-7	NA	NA	TRBV6-1	TGTGCCAGCAGTGAAGGGTGGTACTACGAGCAGTACTTC	CASSEGWYYEQYF